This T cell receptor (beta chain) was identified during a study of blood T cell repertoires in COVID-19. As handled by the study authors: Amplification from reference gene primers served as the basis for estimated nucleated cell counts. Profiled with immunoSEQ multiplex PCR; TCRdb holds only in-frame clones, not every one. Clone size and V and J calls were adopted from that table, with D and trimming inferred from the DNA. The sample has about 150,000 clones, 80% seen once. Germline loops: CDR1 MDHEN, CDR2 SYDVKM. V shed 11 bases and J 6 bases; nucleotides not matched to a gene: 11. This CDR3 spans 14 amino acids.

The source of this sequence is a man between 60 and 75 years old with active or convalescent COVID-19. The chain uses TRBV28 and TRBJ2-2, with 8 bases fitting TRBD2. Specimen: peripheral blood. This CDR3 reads CAAKEAGGSGELFF. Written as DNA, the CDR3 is TGTGCCGCAAAGGAGGCGGGAGGATCCGGGGAGCTGTTTTTT.